The entry below describes one T cell receptor beta chain. Profiled with immunoSEQ multiplex PCR; TCRdb holds only in-frame clones, not every one. Of 150,000 to 200,000 clones detected, 90% to 95% appear once; the ten largest clones hold approximately 1.5%. Trimming took 1 base from V and 2 from J, leaving 5 bases between them. CDR3 length: 13 residues. The sample is drawn from a study of control samples from healthy donors and cancer patients. Input material: blood. The chain employs TRBV12-3 or TRBV12-4 and TRBJ1-1; D gene unclear. This TCR came from a man between 18 and 35 years old in good health. The DNA for the CDR3 is TGTGCCAGCAGTTTAGGGATAAACACTGAAGCTTTCTTT. Translated, it gives CASSLGINTEAFF.